This is a list of T cell receptor beta chains from one sample in a study of CD8 T cells in ankylosing spondylitis. MiXCR was run by TCRdb on the 5' RACE reads, yielding one entry per CDR3 protein. The repertoire holds 250,000 or so distinct CDR3 sequences, with about 10% as singletons. The material sequenced was blood, either unsorted or a sorted T cell fraction (not recorded which). These receptors originate from a male donor with ankylosing spondylitis or in good health (not recorded which). The CDR3 runs from the conserved cysteine through the conserved F or W. The D gene is left open where the match is weak. Clone size is stated in some rows and not others, as once, few, many or a class when expanded.

CDR3 DNA: TGTGCCACAAATCGGGGGGATGGCATTCAGTACTTC; CDR3 protein: CATNRGDGIQYF; clone size: few; J gene: TRBJ2-4; V gene: TRBV10-3; D gene: TRBD2
CDR3 DNA: TGTGCCAGCAGCTTGGCGATCTCTGGGGCCAACGTCCTGACTTTC; CDR3 protein: CASSLAISGANVLTF; clone size: few; J gene: TRBJ2-6; V gene: TRBV5-6; D gene: NA
CDR3 DNA: TGTGCCAGCAGCCCAGGAGGGACAGCGAACACTGAAGCTTTCTTT; CDR3 protein: CASSPGGTANTEAFF; clone size: many; J gene: TRBJ1-1; V gene: TRBV12-3/TRBV12-4; D gene: TRBD1
CDR3 DNA: TGTGCCAGCAGACTCGAACAGGCAAATAATTCACCCCTCCACTTT; CDR3 protein: CASRLEQANNSPLHF; clone size: NA; J gene: TRBJ1-6; V gene: TRBV7-9; D gene: NA
CDR3 DNA: TGCGCCAGCAGTGGAACTAGCGGGAGGGAAGTAGATACGCAGTATTTT; CDR3 protein: CASSGTSGREVDTQYF; clone size: many; J gene: TRBJ2-3; V gene: TRBV10-2; D gene: TRBD2
CDR3 DNA: TGTGCCAGCAGCCAAGAGGAGGCCACAGATACGCAGTATTTT; CDR3 protein: CASSQEEATDTQYF; clone size: NA; J gene: TRBJ2-3; V gene: TRBV3-1; D gene: NA
CDR3 DNA: TGTGCCAGCAGTGACCTAGCGACCATCTACAATGAGCAGTTCTTC; CDR3 protein: CASSDLATIYNEQFF; clone size: NA; J gene: TRBJ2-1; V gene: TRBV6-2/TRBV6-3; D gene: NA
CDR3 DNA: TGTGCCAGCAGTGAATTAGGCAGAGACACTGAAGCTTTCTTT; CDR3 protein: CASSELGRDTEAFF; clone size: many; J gene: TRBJ1-1; V gene: TRBV25-1; D gene: NA
CDR3 DNA: TGCGCCAGCATGCGGGCAGATACGCAGTATTTT; CDR3 protein: CASMRADTQYF; clone size: NA; J gene: TRBJ2-3; V gene: TRBV10-2; D gene: NA
CDR3 DNA: TGTGCCATCAGGGAAGGACTAGCGGACTACAATGAGCAGTTCTTC; CDR3 protein: CAIREGLADYNEQFF; clone size: many; J gene: TRBJ2-1; V gene: TRBV10-3; D gene: TRBD2
CDR3 DNA: TGTGCCAGCAGCCAAGAACATTTTAGCGGGAGAGACGAGCAGTACTTC; CDR3 protein: CASSQEHFSGRDEQYF; clone size: NA; J gene: TRBJ2-7; V gene: TRBV4-2; D gene: TRBD2
CDR3 DNA: TGTGCCAGCAGTTACTCGAAGGGGAACACTGAAGCTTTCTTT; CDR3 protein: CASSYSKGNTEAFF; clone size: many; J gene: TRBJ1-1; V gene: TRBV6-5; D gene: NA
CDR3 DNA: TGTGCCAGCAGTTTCAAGGGGGCGGAGACCCAGTACTTC; CDR3 protein: CASSFKGAETQYF; clone size: many; J gene: TRBJ2-5; V gene: TRBV27; D gene: TRBD1
CDR3 DNA: TGTGCCAGCAGCTTAGGTAGCGGGGTGAACATTCAGTACTTC; CDR3 protein: CASSLGSGVNIQYF; clone size: many; J gene: TRBJ2-4; V gene: TRBV5-4; D gene: TRBD2
CDR3 DNA: TGCAGTGCTAGTTTCATAGCGGGGGCGAACACCGGGGAGCTGTTTTTT; CDR3 protein: CSASFIAGANTGELFF; clone size: many; J gene: TRBJ2-2; V gene: TRBV20-1; D gene: TRBD2
CDR3 DNA: TGCGCCAGCAGCCAAGATGGACTAGCGGCCAATGAGCAGTTCTTC; CDR3 protein: CASSQDGLAANEQFF; clone size: many; J gene: TRBJ2-1; V gene: TRBV4-1; D gene: TRBD2
CDR3 DNA: TGCGCCAGCAGCTTGCCGAGTATCACCGGGGAGCTGTTTTTT; CDR3 protein: CASSLPSITGELFF; clone size: many; J gene: TRBJ2-2; V gene: TRBV5-1; D gene: NA
CDR3 DNA: TGTGCCAGCAGCTTTAGCGGGAACTTATACAATGAGCAGTTCTTC; CDR3 protein: CASSFSGNLYNEQFF; clone size: many; J gene: TRBJ2-1; V gene: TRBV11-2; D gene: TRBD2
CDR3 DNA: TGCGCCAGCAGCCGGAGAGGGACAGGGGGCACAGATACGCAGTATTTT; CDR3 protein: CASSRRGTGGTDTQYF; clone size: many; J gene: TRBJ2-3; V gene: TRBV5-1; D gene: TRBD1
CDR3 DNA: TGCAGTGCACGGTCGTCTACCGGACTAGCGGGAGCTAACACCGGGGAGCTGTTTTTT; CDR3 protein: CSARSSTGLAGANTGELFF; clone size: many; J gene: TRBJ2-2; V gene: TRBV20-1; D gene: TRBD2
CDR3 DNA: TGCGCCAGCAGCTTGTCGGAGGGGTCCTACGAGCAGTACTTC; CDR3 protein: CASSLSEGSYEQYF; clone size: many; J gene: TRBJ2-7; V gene: TRBV5-1; D gene: NA
CDR3 DNA: TGTGCCAGCAGCCAAGCAGGAGGACAAAACTACGAGCAGTACTTC; CDR3 protein: CASSQAGGQNYEQYF; clone size: many; J gene: TRBJ2-7; V gene: TRBV4-2; D gene: NA
CDR3 DNA: TGTGCCACCAGCAACGGGCCCTTCAAGCAGGGAGAGACCCAGTACTTC; CDR3 protein: CATSNGPFKQGETQYF; clone size: many; J gene: TRBJ2-5; V gene: TRBV15; D gene: NA
CDR3 DNA: TGCGGCGGAAGGGAGGGGGGGATGAACACTGAAGCTTTCTTT; CDR3 protein: CGGREGGMNTEAFF; clone size: many; J gene: TRBJ1-1; V gene: TRBV29-1; D gene: NA
CDR3 DNA: TGCGCCAGCAGCTTGGTCAGGGGGAGGATCACTGAAGCTTTCTTT; CDR3 protein: CASSLVRGRITEAFF; clone size: many; J gene: TRBJ1-1; V gene: TRBV5-1; D gene: TRBD1
CDR3 DNA: TGTGCCAGCAGCCCGGGACAGGGGACCCAGCCCCAGCATTTT; CDR3 protein: CASSPGQGTQPQHF; clone size: NA; J gene: TRBJ1-5; V gene: TRBV5-5; D gene: TRBD1
CDR3 DNA: TGTGCCAGCAGCGTAGAACTAGCGGGGGATAAGTACTTC; CDR3 protein: CASSVELAGDKYF; clone size: many; J gene: TRBJ2-5; V gene: TRBV9; D gene: TRBD2
CDR3 DNA: TGCGCCAGCAGTGAGTCCACAAACCCAACGAGGGTGGGCCGGGATACGCAGTATTTT; CDR3 protein: CASSESTNPTRVGRDTQYF; clone size: few; J gene: TRBJ2-3; V gene: TRBV10-2; D gene: NA
CDR3 DNA: TGCAGTGCTAGTGGGGTCGGGGGCGGTGAGCAGTTCTTC; CDR3 protein: CSASGVGGGEQFF; clone size: many; J gene: TRBJ2-1; V gene: TRBV20-1; D gene: NA
CDR3 DNA: TGTGCCAGCAGCCTACGGACTAGCGGGAAGGACACCGGGGAGCTGTTTTTT; CDR3 protein: CASSLRTSGKDTGELFF; clone size: many; J gene: TRBJ2-2; V gene: TRBV3-1; D gene: TRBD2
CDR3 DNA: TGCGCCAGCAGCTTAGTTTCCCCGGACACGAACGAGCAGTACTTC; CDR3 protein: CASSLVSPDTNEQYF; clone size: many; J gene: TRBJ2-7; V gene: TRBV5-1; D gene: NA
CDR3 DNA: TGCAGTGCTAGAGTTGACAGTTTTAACTATGGCTACACCTTC; CDR3 protein: CSARVDSFNYGYTF; clone size: many; J gene: TRBJ1-2; V gene: TRBV20-1; D gene: NA
CDR3 DNA: TGTGCCAGCAGCGTAGGTCCACTGGAGGATACGCAGTATTTT; CDR3 protein: CASSVGPLEDTQYF; clone size: many; J gene: TRBJ2-3; V gene: TRBV9; D gene: NA
CDR3 DNA: TGCGCCAGCAGCCTAAGCCCGGGACAGACCCAAGAGACCCAGTACTTC; CDR3 protein: CASSLSPGQTQETQYF; clone size: few; J gene: TRBJ2-5; V gene: TRBV4-1; D gene: TRBD1
CDR3 DNA: TGTGCCAGCAGCCTGGCGGGGAACAGTCGAGACGGCTACACCTTC; CDR3 protein: CASSLAGNSRDGYTF; clone size: many; J gene: TRBJ1-2; V gene: TRBV27; D gene: NA
CDR3 DNA: TGTGCCAGCAGCCTCCAAAGCCATCCGGGACTCTATAATTCACCCCTCCACTTT; CDR3 protein: CASSLQSHPGLYNSPLHF; clone size: few; J gene: TRBJ1-6; V gene: TRBV11-1; D gene: NA
CDR3 DNA: TGCGCCAGCAGCCCTTGGGAGGCCGACAATCAGCCCCAGCATTTT; CDR3 protein: CASSPWEADNQPQHF; clone size: many; J gene: TRBJ1-5; V gene: TRBV4-1; D gene: NA
CDR3 DNA: TGTGCCAGCTCGCCGGGACTAGAGTATGAGCAGTTCTTC; CDR3 protein: CASSPGLEYEQFF; clone size: NA; J gene: TRBJ2-1; V gene: TRBV18; D gene: TRBD2
CDR3 DNA: TGTGCCAGCAGCTCGACAGGGATTGAAAAACTGTTTTTT; CDR3 protein: CASSSTGIEKLFF; clone size: few; J gene: TRBJ1-4; V gene: TRBV6-2/TRBV6-3; D gene: TRBD1
CDR3 DNA: TGCAGCGTTGAAACGACAGGGGGCTTGTACGAGCAGTACTTC; CDR3 protein: CSVETTGGLYEQYF; clone size: NA; J gene: TRBJ2-7; V gene: TRBV29-1; D gene: TRBD1
CDR3 DNA: TGCGCCAGCAGCCCCTACGGACTAGAAGGGACCCAGTACTTC; CDR3 protein: CASSPYGLEGTQYF; clone size: many; J gene: TRBJ2-5; V gene: TRBV5-1; D gene: TRBD2